The 25 T cell receptor beta chains presented below share a single source sample, sequenced in a study of long-term antiretroviral therapy in people with HIV. It was version v3.0 of the immunoSEQ assay that was run at survey level. Generated by immunoSEQ multiplex PCR, the TCRdb table keeps only in-frame clones and is missing some. The data show 25,000 to 35,000 clones, about 97% seen once. The sequenced sample was unsorted PBMCs, obtained 6.9 years after starting antiretroviral therapy. These receptors all stem from a man aged 25-40 years with HIV.

The rearrangement uses TRBV18 and TRBJ1-4; D is perhaps TRBD1 (5 bases). Germline V gives CDR1 KGHSH, CDR2 LQKENI. Trimming left V 3 bases short and J 8 bases short, with 13 bases between. The CDR3 is made up of 14 amino acids. CDR3 coding DNA: TGTGCCAGCTCACCTTCGGGGCGCGGGGAAAAACTGTTTTTT. Amino acid sequence: CASSPSGRGEKLFF.

The chain joins TRBV6-4 to TRBJ2-5; 13 bases are shared with TRBD2. CDR1 and CDR2 from the germline V gene are MRHNA and SNTAGT. V shed 5 bases, J shed 5 bases, and the junction held 5 bases outside the gene matches. The CDR3 loop spans 15 amino acids. This CDR3 reads CASSKTSGGSETQYF. The CDR3 region has the DNA TGTGCCAGCAGTAAGACTAGCGGGGGGTCGGAGACCCAGTACTTC.

The J gene is TRBJ2-3, the V gene TRBV16; no reliable D call. The CDR3 is made up of 13 amino acids. V was shortened by 4 bases and J by 3 bases, with 8 bases between the two germline ends. The germline CDR1 and CDR2 sequences are KGHSY and FQNENV. CDR3 DNA: TGTGCCAGCAGCCGCCTAGGAACAGATACGCAGTATTTT. This translates into CASSRLGTDTQYF. The entire variable domain, with the rest obtained from reference TRBV16 and TRBJ2-3, is as follows: GEEVAQTPKHLVRGEGQKAKLYCAPIKGHSYVFWYQQVLKNEFKFLISFQNENVFDETGMPKERFSAKCLPNSPCSLEIQATKLEDSAVYFCASSRLGTDTQYFGPGTRLTVL.

The chain employs TRBV5-1 and TRBJ2-3; D might be TRBD2 (7 bases). CDR1 and CDR2 from the germline V gene are SGHRS and YFSETQ. Trimming shortened V by 0 bases and J by 0 bases, and 11 bases separated the two germline ends. The CDR3 consists of 16 residues. CDR3 DNA: TGCGCCAGCAGCTTGGCGGGGGGCCCCAGCACAGATACGCAGTATTTT. The encoded protein is CASSLAGGPSTDTQYF.

This chain joins TRBV11-2 and TRBJ1-6, with D possibly matching TRBD1 (5 bases). V lost 5 bases and J lost 11, with 22 bases in between. The CDR3 extends over 16 amino acids. Germline values: CDR1 SGHAT, CDR2 FQNNGV. The CDR3 coding sequence is TGTGCCAGCAGCCAACCCAGCGGGGGGGGAATTCCACCCCTCCACTTT. It yields the protein CASSQPSGGGIPPLHF.

The chain links TRBV29-1 to TRBJ2-1, with 10 bases fitting TRBD2. The CDR3 extends over 14 amino acids. CDR1 SQVTM and CDR2 ANQGSEA come from the germline V gene. V lost 5 bases, J lost 9 bases, and 10 bases stayed unmatched. The CDR3 protein is CSVCFLAGDAEQFF. In nucleotides, the CDR3 is TGCAGCGTTTGTTTCCTAGCGGGAGATGCTGAGCAGTTCTTC.

The CDR3 reads CASSFSGNSGNTIYF. CDR3 nucleotide sequence: TGTGCCAGCAGCTTCTCAGGAAACTCTGGAAACACCATATATTTT. This chain uses TRBV7-2 with TRBJ1-3; no reliable D call. The CDR3 is 15 residues long. Trimming cost V 3 bases and J 0 bases, with 9 bases left between them. The germline V gene has CDR1 SGHTA and CDR2 FQGNSA.

This sequence joins TRBV29-1 and TRBJ2-1; weak D call: TRBD1 (5 bases). Germline CDR1 reads SQVTM; CDR2 reads ANQGSEA. V was cut by 8 bases and J by 3 bases, with 8 bases left in between. The CDR3 covers 11 residues. CDR3 bases: TGCAGCATCAGGGTCTACAATGAGCAGTTCTTC. It encodes CSIRVYNEQFF.

V is TRBV7-8 and J is TRBJ2-7; 8 nucleotides line up with TRBD1. Trimming cost V 5 bases and J 6 bases; bases outside gene matches: 12. CDR3 size: 15 residues. In germline, CDR1 is SGHVS, CDR2 FQNEAQ. The CDR3: CASSLPTGVGSEQYF. Written as DNA, the CDR3 is TGTGCCAGCAGCCTACCGACAGGGGTTGGGAGCGAGCAGTACTTC.

This chain joins TRBV5-4 and TRBJ2-1; 8 bases are shared with TRBD2. Losses at the gene ends were 3 bases for V and 3 bases for J; bases not matched to a gene: 8. The V gene's germline CDR1 is SGHNT and CDR2 YYREEE (reference sequence). The CDR3 is 16 residues long. The CDR3 DNA reads as TGTGCCAGCAGCTGGGGAGCGGGGGTAGACTACAATGAGCAGTTCTTC. Its protein product is CASSWGAGVDYNEQFF.

The genes are TRBV5-1 and TRBJ2-1, with D unresolved. Germline-derived CDR1 and CDR2 are SGHRS and YFSETQ. V was clipped by 5 bases and J by 9 bases, with 9 bases between them. This CDR3 region has 11 residues. The CDR3 nucleotides are TGCGCCAGCAGGGGCGGTGTTGAGCAGTTCTTC. The encoded protein is CASRGGVEQFF.

V is TRBV6-4 and J is TRBJ2-1; 8 bases agree with TRBD2. Germline assignment: CDR1 MRHNA and CDR2 SNTAGT. The trim removed 5 bases at V and 2 bases at J, leaving 8 bases unmatched. The CDR3 is 16 residues long. The CDR3 loop is CASSRASGFPYNEQFF. The CDR3 coding sequence is TGTGCCAGCAGTAGGGCTAGCGGGTTCCCCTACAATGAGCAGTTCTTC.

The chain has TRBV27 and TRBJ1-1; no clear D. Germline CDR1 is MNHEY and CDR2 is SMNVEV (reference sequence). This CDR3 contains 14 residues. Between the trimmed V and J ends, which lost 6 bases and 0 bases, there was a span of 11 bases. The CDR3 sequence: CASSPRSLNTEAFF. The CDR3 DNA follows: TGTGCCAGCAGCCCTAGATCCCTGAACACTGAAGCTTTCTTT.

The chain employs TRBV11-1 and TRBJ2-3, with D tentatively TRBD2 (7 bases). CDR1 is SGHAT and CDR2 is FQDESV in the germline V gene (reference sequence). The CDR3 is made up of 18 amino acids. The ends were cut back, 6 bases at V and 1 base at J, with 23 bases in the middle. DNA for the CDR3: TGTGCCAGCAGTCCAGGGCGGGGGCGCTTCGTGGGCACAGATACGCAGTATTTT. Amino acid sequence: CASSPGRGRFVGTDTQYF.

The rearrangement links TRBV11-2 to TRBJ2-7; no reliable D call. V lost 5 bases and J lost 6, with 23 bases in between. From germline, CDR1 is SGHAT and CDR2 FQNNGV. The CDR3 extends over 16 amino acids. The DNA of the CDR3 is TGTGCCAGCAGCCCACTCGGCTTCCCCTCTTCGGGCGAGCAGTACTTC. It specifies CASSPLGFPSSGEQYF.

This sequence joins TRBV19 and TRBJ2-7; D is undetermined. This CDR3 region has 14 residues. Germline loops: CDR1 LNHDA, CDR2 SQIVND (reference sequence). Trimming stripped 4 bases from V and 0 bases from J, with 10 bases between. CDR3 in DNA: TGTGCCAGTAGTAACGGACCGTACTCCTACGAGCAGTACTTC. Translation: CASSNGPYSYEQYF.

The CDR3 DNA sequence: TGTGCTAGTGGTTTTCACGGAGGACAGGATAGAAACACCATATATTTT. Amino acids: CASGFHGGQDRNTIYF. The chain couples TRBV12-5 to TRBJ1-3; TRBD1 aligns across 7 bases. CDR1 LGHNT and CDR2 FRNRAP come from the germline V gene. CDR3 length: 16 residues. V trimming: 3 bases; J trimming: 5 bases; junction bases outside the gene matches: 10.

The chain uses TRBV6-1 and TRBJ2-7, with D possibly TRBD2 on 6 matching bases. The V gene lost 1 base and the J gene lost 4 bases, with 17 bases spanning the gap. The CDR3 has 16 residues. Looked up from germline, CDR1 is MNHNS and CDR2 is SASEGT. The CDR3 protein is CASSEGVAAVGYEQYF. CDR3 DNA sequence: TGTGCCAGCAGTGAAGGCGTAGCGGCGGTTGGGTACGAGCAGTACTTC.

V and J are TRBV10-3 and TRBJ2-5; possible D gene TRBD1, 5 bases. The germline gives CDR1 ENHRY, CDR2 SYGVKD. This CDR3 is built from 15 residues. Trimming left V 7 bases short and J 4 bases short, with 19 bases between. CDR3: CAIMVRGKAGETQYF. The CDR3 region has the DNA TGTGCCATCATGGTAAGGGGAAAGGCCGGAGAGACCCAGTACTTC.

This chain uses TRBV9 with TRBJ1-2; 9 bases are shared with TRBD1. Germline CDR1 is SGDLS and CDR2 is YYNGEE. This CDR3 has 14 residues. Unmatched junction bases numbered 7, after V lost 3 bases and J lost 7 bases. The CDR3: CASSAGDRVGGYTF. CDR3 sequence (DNA): TGTGCCAGCAGCGCCGGGGACAGGGTCGGTGGCTACACCTTC.

The gene calls are TRBV18 and TRBJ1-1; 11 bases match TRBD1. Trimming removed 0 bases from V and 3 bases from J; junction bases left unmatched: 0. CDR3 length: 15 amino acids. Germline CDR1 and CDR2: KGHSH and LQKENI. The chain's CDR3 is CASSPPGQGDTEAFF. Written as DNA, the CDR3 is TGTGCCAGCTCACCACCGGGACAGGGGGACACTGAAGCTTTCTTT.

The chain has TRBV13 and TRBJ2-2; 8 bases agree with TRBD2. CDR1 PRHDT and CDR2 FYEKMQ come from the germline V gene (reference sequence). The CDR3 spans 17 residues. V trimming: 3 bases; J trimming: 2 bases; junction bases outside the gene matches: 8. This CDR3 reads CASSFYAGGPNTGELFF. The CDR3 DNA reads as TGTGCCAGCAGCTTTTACGCGGGGGGACCTAACACCGGGGAGCTGTTTTTT.

In its sample, this clone was seen once. This sequence joins TRBV7-8 and TRBJ2-7, with 7 bases matching TRBD2. Germline lookup yields CDR1 SGHVS and CDR2 FQNEAQ. The CDR3 extends over 15 amino acids. V gave up 2 bases and J gave up 6 bases; unmatched junction bases: 10. CDR3: CASSLREGPVGEQYF. DNA of the CDR3: TGTGCCAGCAGCTTAAGGGAGGGACCGGTTGGCGAGCAGTACTTC.

The count of this clone is one. CDR3 sequence: CASSPRGGGDTQYF. The CDR3 nucleotides read TGCGCCAGCAGCCCACGGGGGGGCGGAGATACGCAGTATTTT. This rearrangement joins TRBV4-3 to TRBJ2-3; TRBD2 matches at 8 bases. The CDR3 consists of 14 residues. Germline V lookup: CDR1 LGHNA, CDR2 YSLEER. Trimming cost V 4 bases and J 5 bases; bases outside gene matches: 5.

This chain links TRBV27 with TRBJ2-7, with 11 nucleotides matching TRBD2. In germline, CDR1 is MNHEY, CDR2 SMNVEV (reference sequence). CDR3 length equals 16 residues. V lost 6 bases to trimming and J lost 2 bases; unmatched junction nucleotides: 9. The CDR3, as DNA: TGTGCCAGCAGCAACTCATTAGCGGGAGGGCCCTACGAGCAGTACTTC. Its translation: CASSNSLAGGPYEQYF.